The 10 T cell receptor beta chains presented below share a single source sample, sequenced in a study of T cell changes during pregnancy in multiple sclerosis. The method was immunoSEQ multiplex PCR; TCRdb's version includes in-frame clones alone and lacks a portion of them. Among some 49,000 clones listed, roughly 93% were seen once. This specimen consisted of CD4+ T cells from peripheral blood mononuclear cells, obtained in the second trimester of pregnancy. The source of these receptors is a female donor in good health, enrolled as a control in a pregnancy study.

This CDR3 is CASSSGQGVWDEQFF. Written as DNA, the CDR3 is TGTGCCAGCAGCTCGGGACAGGGGGTTTGGGATGAGCAGTTCTTC. This chain connects TRBV5-8 to TRBJ2-1; 11 bases fit TRBD1. CDR3 length: 15 amino acids. CDR1 is SGHTS and CDR2 is YDEGEE in the germline V gene. J was trimmed by 8 bases and V by 3 bases; bases with no gene match: 7.

J is TRBJ2-5 and V is TRBV5-1; weak D call: TRBD2 (6 bases). V was clipped by 4 bases and J by 5 bases, with 12 bases between them. CDR3 length: 13 residues. Germline-derived CDR1 and CDR2 are SGHRS and YFSETQ. The CDR3: CASSGGFGETQYF. CDR3 nucleotide sequence: TGCGCCAGCAGCGGGGGGTTCGGGGAGACCCAGTACTTC.

V is TRBV14 and J is TRBJ2-5, with a tentative D call TRBD1 (5 bases). The germline CDR1 and CDR2 sequences are SGHDN and FVKESK. CDR3 length: 16 residues. With 0 bases removed from V and 1 base from J, the gap between germline ends came to 12 bases. The CDR3 DNA sequence: TGTGCCAGCAGCCAAGATCTCGAGACAGCCCAAGAGACCCAGTACTTC. Translated, it gives CASSQDLETAQETQYF.

V is TRBV10-3 and J is TRBJ2-7; 8 bases are shared with TRBD1. V shed 7 bases and J 9 bases; nucleotides not matched to a gene: 14. Per the germline V gene, CDR1 is ENHRY and CDR2 is SYGVKD. The CDR3 length is 14 residues. The CDR3 protein is CAIMRGQDLPRQYF. The CDR3 nucleotides are TGTGCCATCATGAGGGGACAGGATCTTCCTAGGCAGTACTTC.

The chain recombines TRBV5-1 with TRBJ1-2; tentatively, D is TRBD1 (6 bases). Trimming left V 0 bases short and J 4 bases short, with 19 bases between. CDR3 size: 17 residues. Germline loops: CDR1 SGHRS, CDR2 YFSETQ. The CDR3 region has the DNA TGCGCCAGCAGCTTGGCTTCACCGGGACAAACTTCCTATGGCTACACCTTC. Its translation is CASSLASPGQTSYGYTF.

The rearrangement uses TRBV7-3 and TRBJ1-1; maybe TRBD1 (5 bases). The CDR3 runs 13 residues. V lost 5 bases to trimming and J lost 0 bases, with 7 bases between them. Germline V gives CDR1 SGHTA, CDR2 FQGTGA. The CDR3 protein is CASSGAMNTEAFF. The CDR3 DNA reads TGTGCCAGCAGCGGGGCCATGAACACTGAAGCTTTCTTT.

The CDR3 DNA follows: TGTGCCTGGAGTGGAGGACATTGGGAGACCCAGTACTTC. It is translated as CAWSGGHWETQYF. The rearrangement links TRBV30 to TRBJ2-5, with D perhaps TRBD1 (5 bases). This CDR3 is built from 13 residues. The V end was cut by 1 base, the J end by 5 bases, with 11 bases between. Per the germline V gene, CDR1 is GTSNPN and CDR2 is SVGIG (reference sequence). The full variable domain, completed using reference TRBV30 and TRBJ2-5, is SQTIHQWPATLVQPVGSPLSLECTVEGTSNPNLYWYRQAAGRGLQLLFYSVGIGQISSEVPQNLSASRPQDRQFILSSKKLLLSDSGFYLCAWSGGHWETQYFGPGTRLLVL.

V gene TRBV6-1 combines with J gene TRBJ1-1; 10 bases map to TRBD1. Per germline, CDR1 MNHNS and CDR2 SASEGT. The CDR3 consists of 14 residues. V lost 6 bases to trimming and J lost 7 bases; unmatched junction nucleotides: 8. In DNA form, the CDR3 reads TGTGCCAGCAGCCCGGGACAGGGGATATTTGAAGCTTTCTTT. Encoded protein: CASSPGQGIFEAFF.

This clone was found a few times. The V and J genes are TRBV19 and TRBJ1-1; TRBD1 aligns across 9 bases. Germline V CDR1 and CDR2: LNHDA, SQIVND (reference sequence). This CDR3 is built from 17 residues. With V trimmed by 6 bases and J by 1 base, 12 bases remained unmatched. Written as DNA, the CDR3 is TGTGCCAGTAGCGTCCGGACAGGGGTAGCGGGGAACACTGAAGCTTTCTTT. Its protein is CASSVRTGVAGNTEAFF. Combining the CDR3 with reference TRBV19 and TRBJ1-1 gives the whole variable domain DGGITQSPKYLFRKEGQNVTLSCEQNLNHDAMYWYRQDPGQGLRLIYYSQIVNDFQKGDIAEGYSVSREKKESFPLTVTSAQKNPTAFYLCASSVRTGVAGNTEAFFGQGTRLTVV.

This chain uses TRBV18 with TRBJ2-5, with a possible D match to TRBD1 (5 bases). Germline lookup yields CDR1 KGHSH and CDR2 LQKENI. The V end lost 5 bases, the J end lost 2 bases, and 12 bases lay between the germline ends. The CDR3 contains 14 residues. In DNA, the CDR3 is TGTGCCAGCTCAAGGTCGACAGAACAAGAGACCCAGTACTTC. This codes for CASSRSTEQETQYF.